This T cell receptor beta chain was observed in a study of T cell repertoires in cytomegalovirus infection. As for the study in general: Public signatures in TCR beta pointed to CMV infection and matching HLA type.

TCRdb fed the reads into MiXCR, producing one record per CDR3 protein. This table has about 310,000 distinct CDR3 sequences, about 9.2% appearing once. Germline lookup yields CDR1 MDHEN and CDR2 SYDVKM. The CDR3 has 15 amino acids. V was clipped by 5 bases and J by 0 bases, with 11 bases between them. This clonotype was seen at least ten times. Sequenced: PBMCs. J is TRBJ1-5 and V is TRBV28, with D perhaps matching TRBD1 (6 bases). This clonotype originated in a human donor in good health (CMV status not recorded). Some clones in this sample may be carry-over from other donors' samples. This CDR3 reads CASSGQFYSNQPQHF. The CDR3 DNA follows: TGTGCCAGCAGTGGACAGTTTTATAGCAATCAGCCCCAGCATTTT.